One and the same sample provided the 6 T cell receptor beta chains below, sequenced in a study of shared clonotypes between healthy human individuals. It was CD45RO-negative cells, positively selected for CCR7, that made up naive CD8 cells, with terminally differentiated effector memory CD45RA+ cells excluded. The assay was immunoSEQ multiplex PCR, and TCRdb's table has in-frame clones only and misses some. The table shows a few million clones, with around 95% occurring only once. Sequenced: naive CD8+ T cells from PBMCs. The origin of the receptors is a young man in good health. Some clones in this sample may be carry-over from other donors' samples.

The chain recombines TRBV28 with TRBJ2-1, with D perhaps given as TRBD1 or TRBD2 (5 bases each). The V end lost 8 bases, the J end lost 4 bases, and 18 bases lay between the germline ends. The CDR3 is made up of 15 amino acids. Germline CDR1 is MDHEN and CDR2 is SYDVKM. CDR3 DNA: TGTGCCAGCCTCGGGATTCGGGGCACGTACAATGAGCAGTTCTTC. The encoded protein is CASLGIRGTYNEQFF.

A note on this clone: The sample holds other DNA sequences that translate to the same CDR3. The chain employs TRBV7-9 and TRBJ2-1; 9 bases are a match to TRBD1. The length of the CDR3 is 15 residues. Germline CDR1 SEHNR, CDR2 FQNEAQ (reference sequence). V was clipped by 1 base and J by 2 bases; unmatched bases: 0. Here the CDR3 reads CASSLDRGPYNEQFF. The DNA for the CDR3 is TGTGCCAGCAGCTTAGACAGGGGGCCCTACAATGAGCAGTTCTTC.

V and J are TRBV13 and TRBJ2-5; 7 positions match TRBD1. CDR1 is PRHDT and CDR2 is FYEKMQ in the germline V gene (reference sequence). After removal of 7 bases from V and 1 base from J, the junction contained 9 bases not matched to a gene. The CDR3 spans 15 residues. CDR3 nucleotides: TGTGCCAGCAAACCGACAGGGTCCAGCCAAGAGACCCAGTACTTC. It specifies CASKPTGSSQETQYF.

This CDR3 is CASSVGQVVYNEQFF. The CDR3 region has the DNA TGTGCCAGCAGCGTGGGACAGGTAGTATACAATGAGCAGTTCTTC. The genes are TRBV9 and TRBJ2-1, with 8 bases matching TRBD1. This CDR3 contains 15 residues. V lost 2 bases to trimming and J lost 4 bases; unmatched junction nucleotides: 5. CDR1 SGDLS and CDR2 YYNGEE come from the germline V gene.

The chain couples TRBV28 to TRBJ1-1; D call uncertain. V was cut by 5 bases and J by 1 base, with 11 bases left in between. This CDR3 comprises 14 residues. Germline lookup yields CDR1 MDHEN and CDR2 SYDVKM. The CDR3 region is CASSPRMPNTEAFF. CDR3 nucleotide sequence: TGTGCCAGCAGTCCGAGGATGCCGAACACTGAAGCTTTCTTT.

This chain joins TRBV6-5 and TRBJ2-2; D ambiguous. V gave up 2 bases and J gave up 0 bases, with 7 bases separating them. The germline gives CDR1 MNHEY, CDR2 SVGAGI. The CDR3 spans 15 residues. This chain's CDR3 is CASSYVESNTGELFF. CDR3 sequence (DNA): TGTGCCAGCAGTTACGTCGAGTCGAACACCGGGGAGCTGTTTTTT.